This TCR beta chain comes out of a study of shared clonotypes between healthy human individuals. CD45RO-negative cells were positively selected for CCR7, leaving out terminally differentiated effector memory CD45RA+ cells. Germline V lookup: CDR1 MNHEY, CDR2 SMNVEV (reference sequence). There are 16 residues in the CDR3. Trimming took 3 bases from V and 2 from J, leaving 16 bases between them. TCRdb's copy holds only in-frame clones and misses some; the assay was immunoSEQ multiplex PCR. The sample holds over 2,000,000 clones, 93% seen once. The specimen was naive CD8+ T cells from PBMCs. The chain has TRBV27 and TRBJ1-2; maybe TRBD1 (5 bases). This clonotype originated in a man aged 18 to 30 in good health. Some clones in this sample may be carry-over from other donors' samples. CDR3 sequence reads: CASSLSGARPNYGYTF. The CDR3 region has the DNA TGTGCCAGCAGTTTGTCCGGGGCCAGACCCAACTATGGCTACACCTTC.